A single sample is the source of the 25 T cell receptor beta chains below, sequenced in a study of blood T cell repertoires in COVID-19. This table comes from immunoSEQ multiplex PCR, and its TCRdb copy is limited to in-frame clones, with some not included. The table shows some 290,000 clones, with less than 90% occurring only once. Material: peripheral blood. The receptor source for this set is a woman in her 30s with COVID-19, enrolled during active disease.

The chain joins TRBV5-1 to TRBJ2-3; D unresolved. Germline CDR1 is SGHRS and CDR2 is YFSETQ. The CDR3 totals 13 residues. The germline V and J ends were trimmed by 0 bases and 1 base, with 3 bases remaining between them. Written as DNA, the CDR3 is TGCGCCAGCAGCTTGGCCGGCACAGATACGCAGTATTTT. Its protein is CASSLAGTDTQYF.

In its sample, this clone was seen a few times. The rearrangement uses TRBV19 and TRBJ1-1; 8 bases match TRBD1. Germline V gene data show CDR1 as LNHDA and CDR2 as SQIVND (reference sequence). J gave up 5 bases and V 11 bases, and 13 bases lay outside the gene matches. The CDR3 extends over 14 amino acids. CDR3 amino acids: CAVSRTRGLTEAFF. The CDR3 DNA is TGTGCCGTCTCACGGACCAGGGGGCTTACTGAAGCTTTCTTT.

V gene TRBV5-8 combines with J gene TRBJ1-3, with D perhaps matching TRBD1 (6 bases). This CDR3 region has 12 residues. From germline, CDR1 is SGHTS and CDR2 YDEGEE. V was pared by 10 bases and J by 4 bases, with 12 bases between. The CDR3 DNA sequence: TGTGCCGATACAGGGCCGGGAAACACCATATATTTT. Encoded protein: CADTGPGNTIYF.

The CDR3 reads CASLTGPNYGYTF. In nucleotides, the CDR3 is TGTGCCAGCCTGACAGGACCCAACTATGGCTACACCTTC. The rearrangement joins TRBV18 to TRBJ1-2; TRBD1 might be the D (6 bases). The CDR3 consists of 13 residues. With 8 bases removed from V and 2 bases from J, the gap between germline ends came to 12 bases. Germline V gene sequence: CDR1 KGHSH, CDR2 LQKENI.

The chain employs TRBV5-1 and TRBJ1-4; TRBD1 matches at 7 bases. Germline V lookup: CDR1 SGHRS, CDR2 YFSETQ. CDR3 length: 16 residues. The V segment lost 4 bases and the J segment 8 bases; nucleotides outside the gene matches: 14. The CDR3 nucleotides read TGCGCCAGCAGCCGGGACAGTAGCAGCAACCGAGAAAAACTGTTTTTT. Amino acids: CASSRDSSSNREKLFF.

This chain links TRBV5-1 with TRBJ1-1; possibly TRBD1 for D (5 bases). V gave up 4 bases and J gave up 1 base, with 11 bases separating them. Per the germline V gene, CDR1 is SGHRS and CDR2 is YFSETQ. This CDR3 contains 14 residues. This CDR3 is CASSIDRANTEAFF. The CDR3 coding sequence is TGCGCCAGCAGCATCGACAGAGCGAACACTGAAGCTTTCTTT.

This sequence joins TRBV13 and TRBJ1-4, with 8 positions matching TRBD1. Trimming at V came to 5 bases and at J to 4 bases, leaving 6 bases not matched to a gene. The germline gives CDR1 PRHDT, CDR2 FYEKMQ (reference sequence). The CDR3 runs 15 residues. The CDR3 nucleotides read TGTGCCAGCAGCCCGCCCGGACAGGGTAATGAAAAACTGTTTTTT. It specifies CASSPPGQGNEKLFF.

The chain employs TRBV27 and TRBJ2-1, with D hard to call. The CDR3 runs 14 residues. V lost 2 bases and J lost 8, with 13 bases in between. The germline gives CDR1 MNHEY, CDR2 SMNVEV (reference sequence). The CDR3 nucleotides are TGTGCCAGCAGTTTAACCCCATCTTGGCATGAGCAGTTCTTC. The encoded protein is CASSLTPSWHEQFF.

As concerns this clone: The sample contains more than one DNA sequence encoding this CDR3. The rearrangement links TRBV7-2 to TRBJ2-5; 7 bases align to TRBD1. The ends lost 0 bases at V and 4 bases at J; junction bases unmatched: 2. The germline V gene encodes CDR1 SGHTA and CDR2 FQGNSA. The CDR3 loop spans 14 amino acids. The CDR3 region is CASSLAGGGETQYF. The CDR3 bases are TGTGCCAGCAGCTTAGCAGGGGGCGGAGAGACCCAGTACTTC.

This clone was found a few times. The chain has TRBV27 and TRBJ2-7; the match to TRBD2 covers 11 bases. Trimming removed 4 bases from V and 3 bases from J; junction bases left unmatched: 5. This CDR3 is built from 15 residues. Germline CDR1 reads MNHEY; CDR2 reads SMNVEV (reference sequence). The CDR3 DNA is TGTGCCAGCAGTTCTAGCGGGGGGATTTTCTACGAGCAGTACTTC. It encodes CASSSSGGIFYEQYF.

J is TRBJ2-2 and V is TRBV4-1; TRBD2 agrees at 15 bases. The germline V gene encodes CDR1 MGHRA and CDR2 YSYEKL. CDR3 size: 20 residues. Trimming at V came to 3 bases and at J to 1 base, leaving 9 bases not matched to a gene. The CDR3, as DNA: TGCGCCAGCAGCCACCCCACGGGACTAGCGGGGGGCAGGAACACCGGGGAGCTGTTTTTT. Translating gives CASSHPTGLAGGRNTGELFF.

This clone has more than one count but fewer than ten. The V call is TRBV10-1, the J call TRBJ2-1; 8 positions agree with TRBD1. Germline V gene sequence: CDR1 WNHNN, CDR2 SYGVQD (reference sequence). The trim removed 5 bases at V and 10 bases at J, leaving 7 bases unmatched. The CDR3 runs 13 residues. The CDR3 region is CASSPDRDREQFF. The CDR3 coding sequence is TGCGCCAGCAGTCCCGACAGGGACAGGGAGCAGTTCTTC.

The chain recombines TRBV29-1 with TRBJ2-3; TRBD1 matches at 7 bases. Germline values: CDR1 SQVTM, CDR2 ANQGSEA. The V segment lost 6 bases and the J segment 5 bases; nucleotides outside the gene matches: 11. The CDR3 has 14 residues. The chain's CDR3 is CSVARQGFRDTQYF. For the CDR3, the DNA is TGCAGCGTAGCGAGACAGGGTTTTCGAGATACGCAGTATTTT.

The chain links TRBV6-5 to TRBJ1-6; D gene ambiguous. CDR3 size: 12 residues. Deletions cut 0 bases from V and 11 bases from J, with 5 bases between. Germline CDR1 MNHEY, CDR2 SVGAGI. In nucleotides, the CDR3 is TGTGCCAGCAGTTACTCGAGGACACCCCTCCACTTT. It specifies CASSYSRTPLHF.

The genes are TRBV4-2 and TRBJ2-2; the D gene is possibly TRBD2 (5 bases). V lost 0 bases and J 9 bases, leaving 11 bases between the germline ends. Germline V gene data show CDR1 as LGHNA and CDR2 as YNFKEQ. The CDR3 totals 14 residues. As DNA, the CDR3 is TGTGCCAGCAGCCAAGAGGTAGCGTCTCGGGAGCTGTTTTTT. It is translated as CASSQEVASRELFF.

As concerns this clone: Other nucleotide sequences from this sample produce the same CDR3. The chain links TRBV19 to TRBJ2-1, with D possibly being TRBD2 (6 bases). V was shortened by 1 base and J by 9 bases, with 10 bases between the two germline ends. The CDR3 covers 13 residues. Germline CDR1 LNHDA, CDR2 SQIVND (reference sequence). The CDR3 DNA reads TGTGCCAGTAGTATAGTGGGGGGAGGTGAGCAGTTCTTC. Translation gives CASSIVGGGEQFF.

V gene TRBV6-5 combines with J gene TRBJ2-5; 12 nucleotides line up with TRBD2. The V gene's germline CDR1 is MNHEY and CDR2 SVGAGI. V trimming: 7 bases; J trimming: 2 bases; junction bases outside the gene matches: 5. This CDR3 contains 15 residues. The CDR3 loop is CASKKGLAGQETQYF. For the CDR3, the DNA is TGTGCCAGCAAGAAAGGACTAGCGGGGCAAGAGACCCAGTACTTC.

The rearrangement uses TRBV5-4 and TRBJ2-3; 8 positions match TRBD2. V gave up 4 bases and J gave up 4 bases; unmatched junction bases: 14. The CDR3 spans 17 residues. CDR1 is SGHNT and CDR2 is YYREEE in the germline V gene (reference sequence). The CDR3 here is CASSPPPGLGVADTQYF. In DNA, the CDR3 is TGTGCCAGCAGCCCACCCCCGGGACTAGGGGTTGCAGATACGCAGTATTTT.

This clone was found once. The CDR3 region is CASSVGGGRNQPQHF. The CDR3 DNA is TGTGCCAGCAGCGTAGGAGGAGGGCGCAATCAGCCCCAGCATTTT. The V call is TRBV9, the J call TRBJ1-5; D is unclear. The V end was cut by 0 bases, the J end by 2 bases, with 9 bases between. This CDR3 is 15 amino acids long. Germline lookup yields CDR1 SGDLS and CDR2 YYNGEE.

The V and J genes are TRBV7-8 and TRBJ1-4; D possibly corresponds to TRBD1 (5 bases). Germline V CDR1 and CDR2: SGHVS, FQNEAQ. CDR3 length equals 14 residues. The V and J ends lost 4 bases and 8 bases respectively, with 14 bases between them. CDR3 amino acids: CASSSLGREEKLFF. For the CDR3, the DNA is TGTGCCAGCAGCTCCCTGGGGCGCGAGGAAAAACTGTTTTTT.

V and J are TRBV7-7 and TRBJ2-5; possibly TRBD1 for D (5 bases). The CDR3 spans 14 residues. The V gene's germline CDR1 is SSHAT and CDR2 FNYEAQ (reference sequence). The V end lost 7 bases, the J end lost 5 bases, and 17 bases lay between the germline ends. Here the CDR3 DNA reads TGTGCCAGCACCCCACAGGTTATGGGGGAGACCCAGTACTTC. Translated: CASTPQVMGETQYF. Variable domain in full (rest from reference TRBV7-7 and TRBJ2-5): GAGVSQSPRYKVTKRGQDVTLRCDPISSHATLYWYQQALGQGPEFLTYFNYEAQPDKSGLPSDRFSAERPEGSISTLTIQRTEQRDSAMYRCASTPQVMGETQYFGPGTRLLVL.

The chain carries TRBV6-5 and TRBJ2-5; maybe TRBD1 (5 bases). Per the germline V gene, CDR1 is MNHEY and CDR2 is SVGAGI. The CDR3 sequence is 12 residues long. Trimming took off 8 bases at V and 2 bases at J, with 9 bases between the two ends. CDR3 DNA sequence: TGTGCCAGCGGGGCAACGCAAGAGACCCAGTACTTC. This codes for CASGATQETQYF.

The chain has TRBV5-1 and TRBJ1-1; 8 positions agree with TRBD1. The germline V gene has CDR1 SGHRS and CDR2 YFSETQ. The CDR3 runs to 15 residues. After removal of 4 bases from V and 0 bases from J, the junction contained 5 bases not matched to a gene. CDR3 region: CASSLQGGMNTEAFF. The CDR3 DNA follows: TGCGCCAGCAGCCTACAGGGGGGGATGAACACTGAAGCTTTCTTT.

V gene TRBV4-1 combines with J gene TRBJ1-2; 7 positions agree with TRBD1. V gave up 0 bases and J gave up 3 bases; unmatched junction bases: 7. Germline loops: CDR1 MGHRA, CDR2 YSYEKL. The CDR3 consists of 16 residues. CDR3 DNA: TGCGCCAGCAGCCAAGACCGACAGGGCTCATACTATGGCTACACCTTC. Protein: CASSQDRQGSYYGYTF.

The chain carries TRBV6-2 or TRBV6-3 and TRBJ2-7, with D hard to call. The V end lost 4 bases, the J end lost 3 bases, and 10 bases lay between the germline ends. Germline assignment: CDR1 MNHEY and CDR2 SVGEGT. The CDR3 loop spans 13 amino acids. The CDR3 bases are TGTGCCAGCAGTTTATACACTATCTACGAGCAGTACTTC. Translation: CASSLYTIYEQYF.